The 27 T cell receptor beta chains presented below share a single source sample, sequenced in a study of T cell changes during pregnancy in multiple sclerosis. Sequencing used immunoSEQ multiplex PCR; TCRdb keeps in-frame clones, though not all of them. This sample carries 40,000 to 50,000 clones, 85% to 95% of them seen once, and the ten largest clones take roughly 0.55%. Sequencing used CD4+ T cells from peripheral blood mononuclear cells, obtained in the third trimester of pregnancy. The receptor set was obtained from a female donor with multiple sclerosis, enrolled in a pregnancy study.

The chain couples TRBV4-1 to TRBJ2-7; 8 bases align to TRBD2. CDR3 length: 15 amino acids. CDR1 MGHRA and CDR2 YSYEKL come from the germline V gene. Unmatched junction bases numbered 5, after V lost 1 base and J lost 3 bases. CDR3 residues: CASSQGVSGNYEQYF. As DNA, the CDR3 is TGCGCCAGCAGCCAAGGAGTTAGCGGGAACTACGAGCAGTACTTC.

The J gene is TRBJ2-5, the V gene TRBV19, with D maybe TRBD2 (7 bases). Germline V lookup: CDR1 LNHDA, CDR2 SQIVND (reference sequence). The CDR3 spans 14 residues. V was trimmed by 3 bases and J by 2 bases, leaving 10 bases between them. The CDR3 DNA sequence: TGTGCCAGTAGTATTGGGAGGGGGCAAGAGACCCAGTACTTC. This gives the protein CASSIGRGQETQYF.

The chain joins TRBV21-1 to TRBJ1-3. TRBV21-1 counts as a pseudogene. The CDR3 is 15 residues long. The CDR3 region has the DNA TGTGCCAGCAGCAAAAGGGGGGGTTTAGGAAACACCATATATTTT. This encodes CASSKRGGLGNTIYF.

J is TRBJ2-5 and V is TRBV7-9, with TRBD1 matching over 8 bases. The V and J ends lost 6 bases and 11 bases, in that order; junction bases with no gene match: 14. The CDR3 length is 14 residues. CDR1 is SEHNR, CDR2 FQNEAQ, per germline (reference sequence). The CDR3 nucleotides read TGTGCCAGCAGTCGTTGGACAGGGCTAAGGGAGCAGTACTTC. This codes for CASSRWTGLREQYF.

J is TRBJ2-1 and V is TRBV28, with D possibly being TRBD2 (6 bases). The CDR3 covers 14 residues. Trimming took 7 bases from V and 9 from J, leaving 19 bases between them. CDR1 MDHEN and CDR2 SYDVKM come from the germline V gene. The CDR3 here is CASMPAGTLSEQFF. The CDR3 nucleotides are TGTGCCAGCATGCCAGCGGGTACTTTGAGTGAGCAGTTCTTC.

This chain uses TRBV25-1 with TRBJ2-7; 12 bases align to TRBD2. CDR1 and CDR2 (germline): MGHDK, SYGVNS. The CDR3 spans 16 residues. The J segment lost 6 bases and the V segment lost 8 bases, leaving 14 bases of the junction unmatched. The CDR3 is CASQTPSSGRAAEQYF. In nucleotides, the CDR3 is TGTGCCAGCCAAACCCCATCTAGCGGGAGGGCCGCCGAGCAGTACTTC.

The chain employs TRBV10-2 and TRBJ1-1, with D possibly matching TRBD1 (5 bases). V lost 1 base and J lost 1, with 13 bases in between. This CDR3 has 16 residues. Germline CDR1 reads WSHSY; CDR2 reads SAAADI. CDR3 sequence: CASSEFAGTRNTEAFF. The CDR3 DNA sequence: TGCGCCAGCAGTGAGTTTGCGGGGACTCGGAACACTGAAGCTTTCTTT.

The chain employs TRBV5-5 and TRBJ2-5; 8 bases are shared with TRBD1. With 4 bases clipped from V and 2 bases from J, the junction kept 4 bases outside the gene matches. Germline assignment: CDR1 SGHKS and CDR2 YYEKEE (reference sequence). CDR3 size: 14 residues. CDR3 residues: CASSEGTGQETQYF. CDR3 nucleotide sequence: TGTGCCAGCAGCGAGGGGACAGGACAAGAGACCCAGTACTTC.

This chain connects TRBV10-3 to TRBJ2-1, with 10 bases fitting TRBD2. CDR3 size: 14 residues. The V and J ends lost 4 bases and 4 bases, in that order; junction bases with no gene match: 1. Germline V gene data show CDR1 as ENHRY and CDR2 as SYGVKD. The CDR3 here is CAISATSGYNEQFF. CDR3 DNA sequence: TGTGCCATCAGTGCGACTAGCGGGTACAATGAGCAGTTCTTC.

The chain combines TRBV4-2 with TRBJ1-1; D ambiguous. The CDR3 consists of 18 residues. Trimming removed 1 base at V and 0 bases at J, with 18 bases between. The germline gives CDR1 LGHNA, CDR2 YNFKEQ. In DNA form, the CDR3 reads TGTGCCAGCAGCCAAGTCTATCCGGCAGGCACATTGAACACTGAAGCTTTCTTT. Its protein product is CASSQVYPAGTLNTEAFF.

In the case of this clone: A read error may account for a junction end that differs from germline. V gene TRBV2 combines with J gene TRBJ2-1; 11 bases are shared with TRBD1. From germline, CDR1 is SNHLY and CDR2 FYNNEI. The CDR3 consists of 11 residues. CDR3 protein: CASSEVGQGVF. CDR3 DNA: TGTGCCAGCAGTGAAGTGGGACAGGGGGTCTTC.

The chain couples TRBV5-1 to TRBJ2-3, with D uncertain. Germline CDR1 and CDR2: SGHRS and YFSETQ. Trimming removed 0 bases at V and 0 bases at J, with 5 bases between. The CDR3 runs to 14 residues. The CDR3 bases are TGCGCCAGCAGCTTGGCTTCTAGCACAGATACGCAGTATTTT. As protein: CASSLASSTDTQYF.

In its sample, this clone was seen a few times. The chain has TRBV2 and TRBJ1-1; 10 bases are a match to TRBD1. V was clipped by 6 bases and J by 2 bases; unmatched bases: 3. Germline V gene data show CDR1 as SNHLY and CDR2 as FYNNEI. There are 14 residues in the CDR3. DNA for the CDR3: TGTGCCAGCAGGGGGACAGGGGATAACACTGAAGCTTTCTTT. This codes for CASRGTGDNTEAFF.

The rearrangement uses TRBV28 and TRBJ2-7; D might be TRBD1 (5 bases). There are 15 residues in the CDR3. The germline gives CDR1 MDHEN, CDR2 SYDVKM. Trimming took 5 bases from V and 4 from J, leaving 18 bases between them. The CDR3 sequence: CASSETGTGSYEQYF. The CDR3 DNA is TGTGCCAGCAGTGAAACAGGTACCGGATCGTACGAGCAGTACTTC.

The chain has TRBV18 and TRBJ2-1; 9 nucleotides match TRBD1. The ends lost 4 bases at V and 7 bases at J; junction bases unmatched: 5. Germline CDR1 is KGHSH and CDR2 is LQKENI. This CDR3 has 14 amino acids. CDR3 sequence: CASSRPGTGNEQFF. The CDR3 nucleotides read TGTGCCAGCTCACGACCAGGGACAGGGAATGAGCAGTTCTTC.

The chain has TRBV7-2 and TRBJ1-1, with D perhaps TRBD1 (6 bases). The V end was cut by 5 bases, the J end by 11 bases, with 18 bases between. In germline, CDR1 is SGHTA, CDR2 FQGNSA. CDR3 length: 13 amino acids. As DNA, the CDR3 is TGTGCCAGCAGCCCAAGAGGGCAGCAGGGGGCTTTCTTT. Translation gives CASSPRGQQGAFF.

V usage is TRBV6-1 and J usage is TRBJ1-2; D unclear. The germline gives CDR1 MNHNS, CDR2 SASEGT. V lost 2 bases and J lost 1, with 2 bases in between. The CDR3 runs 12 residues. The CDR3 spells CASSEYNYGYTF. CDR3 in DNA: TGTGCCAGCAGTGAATATAACTATGGCTACACCTTC.

The chain recombines TRBV5-5 with TRBJ1-4; tentative D call: TRBD1 (5 bases). The V end was cut by 0 bases, the J end by 0 bases, with 12 bases between. From germline, CDR1 is SGHKS and CDR2 YYEKEE (reference sequence). The CDR3 runs 17 residues. The CDR3, as DNA: TGTGCCAGCAGCTTGGGAAACAGGCTACCAACTAATGAAAAACTGTTTTTT. Protein: CASSLGNRLPTNEKLFF.

This sequence joins TRBV7-2 and TRBJ1-4; 10 bases align to TRBD1. The CDR3 is 17 amino acids. V shed 5 bases, J shed 0 bases, and the junction held 6 bases outside the gene matches. The V gene's germline CDR1 is SGHTA and CDR2 FQGNSA. The DNA of the CDR3 is TGTGCCAGCAGCCTAAATGGACAGGGGGCAACTAATGAAAAACTGTTTTTT. As protein: CASSLNGQGATNEKLFF.

A single count supports this clone. This sequence joins TRBV5-6 and TRBJ2-5; 8 bases are a match to TRBD1. The CDR3 spans 16 residues. Germline assignment: CDR1 SGHDT and CDR2 YYEEEE. Unmatched junction bases numbered 12, after V lost 4 bases and J lost 4 bases. DNA of the CDR3: TGTGCCAGCAGCCCTGGACAGGGACTGTTTGGAGAGACCCAGTACTTC. Amino acids: CASSPGQGLFGETQYF.

The V gene is TRBV5-1, the J gene TRBJ2-7; no clear D gene. The CDR3 has 15 residues. The V and J ends lost 0 bases and 5 bases respectively, with 15 bases between them. The germline gives CDR1 SGHRS, CDR2 YFSETQ. The CDR3 nucleotides read TGCGCCAGCAGCTTGGCCGGTGATCGAGTGAACGAGCAGTACTTC. Translation: CASSLAGDRVNEQYF.

The genes are TRBV19 and TRBJ2-5, with TRBD2 matching 7 bases. Germline V gene data show CDR1 as LNHDA and CDR2 as SQIVND (reference sequence). J was trimmed by 5 bases and V by 3 bases; bases with no gene match: 15. This CDR3 contains 17 residues. For the CDR3, the DNA is TGTGCCAGTAGTATCTGCCATACTAGCGAGATTTGTGAGACCCAGTACTTC. Its translation is CASSICHTSEICETQYF.

This chain joins TRBV7-2 and TRBJ2-6, with D hard to call. Germline loops: CDR1 SGHTA, CDR2 FQGNSA. This CDR3 spans 18 amino acids. V lost 2 bases and J lost 3, with 17 bases in between. The CDR3 region has the DNA TGTGCCAGCAGCTTATACCCAACAGATCTGGTTGGGGCCAACGTCCTGACTTTC. Its protein product is CASSLYPTDLVGANVLTF.

This chain joins TRBV6-5 and TRBJ1-1, with a tentative D call TRBD1 (5 bases). Trimming pared 8 bases from V and 4 bases from J, leaving 11 bases between. CDR1 MNHEY and CDR2 SVGAGI come from the germline V gene. This CDR3 has 12 amino acids. The DNA of the CDR3 is TGTGCCAGCCATAAAGGGGCCACTGAAGCTTTCTTT. Its translation is CASHKGATEAFF.

This clone was detected only once. The CDR3, as DNA: TGTGCCAGCAGCTTAGAATCCCTAGCGGGAGCGACCCATGAGCAGTTCTTC. Translated, it gives CASSLESLAGATHEQFF. V and J are TRBV7-2 and TRBJ2-1; 10 nucleotides match TRBD2. There are 17 residues in the CDR3. CDR1 is SGHTA and CDR2 is FQGNSA in the germline V gene. The J segment lost 8 bases and the V segment lost 1 base, leaving 11 bases of the junction unmatched.

The chain carries TRBV28 and TRBJ1-5; D not certain. The length of the CDR3 is 12 residues. Germline V gene sequence: CDR1 MDHEN, CDR2 SYDVKM. The V end was cut by 4 bases, the J end by 4 bases, with 5 bases between. The CDR3 spells CASSSLNQPQHF. The DNA for the CDR3 is TGTGCCAGCAGTTCCCTAAATCAGCCCCAGCATTTT.

The J gene is TRBJ2-7, the V gene TRBV4-3, with 7 nucleotides matching TRBD1. CDR1 and CDR2 (germline): LGHNA, YSLEER. The length of the CDR3 is 14 residues. V dropped 4 bases and J dropped 2; count of bases not matched to a gene: 5. The CDR3 reads CASSRGTATYEQYF. The CDR3 DNA reads TGCGCCAGCAGCCGAGGGACAGCCACCTACGAGCAGTACTTC.